A selection of T cell receptor beta chains follows, all from one sample in a study of naive and memory T cell subsets. TCRdb re-called the UMI-ligation and nested PCR reads through MiXCR, storing one row per CDR3 protein. The sample shows around 100,000 distinct CDR3 sequences, about 15% of them seen only once. Input material: naive CD8+ T cells from blood. These receptors were taken from a human donor in good health. CDR3s include the opening cysteine and the closing phenylalanine or tryptophan. The D gene is left open where the match is weak. Not all rows give a size; the values are once, few, many and, for expanded clones, a class.

TRBJ2-3,.,TRBV20-1,many,CSAISGMGYTDTQYF,TGCAGTGCTATATCAGGGATGGGATACACAGATACGCAGTATTTT
TRBJ2-5,.,TRBV7-9,.,CASSLLQEQETQYF,TGTGCCAGCAGCTTATTACAGGAACAAGAGACCCAGTACTTC
TRBJ2-7,TRBD1,TRBV25-1,.,CASFGTAAGEQYF,TGTGCCAGTTTCGGGACAGCCGCTGGCGAGCAGTACTTC
TRBJ2-7,.,TRBV10-3,.,CAINSRAVGEQYF,TGTGCCATCAATAGCAGGGCGGTCGGCGAGCAGTACTTC
TRBJ2-7,TRBD2,TRBV12-3/TRBV12-4,few,CASVIEAGGPLYEQYF,TGTGCCAGCGTCATTGAAGCGGGAGGCCCTCTATACGAGCAGTACTTC
TRBJ2-3,.,TRBV29-1,many,CSVVTSTDTQYF,TGCAGCGTTGTGACTAGCACAGATACGCAGTATTTT
TRBJ1-5,.,TRBV4-1,once,CASSQRQNNQSQHF,TGCGCCAGCAGCCAGCGACAGAACAATCAGTCCCAGCATTTT
TRBJ2-2,.,TRBV11-2,many,CASSLDLSGELFF,TGTGCCAGCAGCTTAGACCTCTCCGGGGAGCTGTTTTTT
TRBJ1-2,TRBD1,TRBV7-9,.,CASSLTGQGTHRGYTF,TGTGCCAGCAGCTTGACGGGACAGGGAACTCACCGTGGCTACACCTTC
TRBJ2-3,TRBD2,TRBV29-1,many,CSVETAGGRTNTQYF,TGCAGCGTTGAAACAGCGGGGGGCCGCACGAATACGCAGTATTTT
TRBJ1-1,TRBD1,TRBV16,many,CASSPTDTLQGKNTEAFF,TGTGCCAGCAGCCCGACAGACACATTACAGGGGAAGAACACTGAAGCTTTCTTT
TRBJ2-1,TRBD2,TRBV5-5,.,CASSQGVAGGESYNEQFF,TGTGCCAGCAGCCAAGGCGTAGCGGGAGGTGAGTCCTACAATGAGCAGTTCTTC
TRBJ2-1,TRBD1,TRBV11-2,few,CASNLGQGNEQFF,TGTGCCAGCAACCTGGGACAGGGAAATGAGCAGTTCTTC
TRBJ2-3,TRBD1,TRBV6-4,few,CASTMTGGNQDTQYF,TGTGCCAGCACCATGACAGGGGGGAATCAAGATACGCAGTATTTT
TRBJ2-7,TRBD2,TRBV7-9,.,CASSRQGTSGAYEQYF,TGTGCCAGCAGCCGTCAGGGGACTAGCGGGGCCTACGAGCAGTACTTC
TRBJ2-7,TRBD2,TRBV7-2,.,CASSRTSDYEQYF,TGTGCCAGCAGCCGTACTAGCGACTACGAGCAGTACTTC
TRBJ2-7,TRBD2,TRBV27,many,CASNPSGSGSVPYF,TGTGCCAGCAATCCCTCAGGTAGCGGGAGTGTTCCGTACTTC